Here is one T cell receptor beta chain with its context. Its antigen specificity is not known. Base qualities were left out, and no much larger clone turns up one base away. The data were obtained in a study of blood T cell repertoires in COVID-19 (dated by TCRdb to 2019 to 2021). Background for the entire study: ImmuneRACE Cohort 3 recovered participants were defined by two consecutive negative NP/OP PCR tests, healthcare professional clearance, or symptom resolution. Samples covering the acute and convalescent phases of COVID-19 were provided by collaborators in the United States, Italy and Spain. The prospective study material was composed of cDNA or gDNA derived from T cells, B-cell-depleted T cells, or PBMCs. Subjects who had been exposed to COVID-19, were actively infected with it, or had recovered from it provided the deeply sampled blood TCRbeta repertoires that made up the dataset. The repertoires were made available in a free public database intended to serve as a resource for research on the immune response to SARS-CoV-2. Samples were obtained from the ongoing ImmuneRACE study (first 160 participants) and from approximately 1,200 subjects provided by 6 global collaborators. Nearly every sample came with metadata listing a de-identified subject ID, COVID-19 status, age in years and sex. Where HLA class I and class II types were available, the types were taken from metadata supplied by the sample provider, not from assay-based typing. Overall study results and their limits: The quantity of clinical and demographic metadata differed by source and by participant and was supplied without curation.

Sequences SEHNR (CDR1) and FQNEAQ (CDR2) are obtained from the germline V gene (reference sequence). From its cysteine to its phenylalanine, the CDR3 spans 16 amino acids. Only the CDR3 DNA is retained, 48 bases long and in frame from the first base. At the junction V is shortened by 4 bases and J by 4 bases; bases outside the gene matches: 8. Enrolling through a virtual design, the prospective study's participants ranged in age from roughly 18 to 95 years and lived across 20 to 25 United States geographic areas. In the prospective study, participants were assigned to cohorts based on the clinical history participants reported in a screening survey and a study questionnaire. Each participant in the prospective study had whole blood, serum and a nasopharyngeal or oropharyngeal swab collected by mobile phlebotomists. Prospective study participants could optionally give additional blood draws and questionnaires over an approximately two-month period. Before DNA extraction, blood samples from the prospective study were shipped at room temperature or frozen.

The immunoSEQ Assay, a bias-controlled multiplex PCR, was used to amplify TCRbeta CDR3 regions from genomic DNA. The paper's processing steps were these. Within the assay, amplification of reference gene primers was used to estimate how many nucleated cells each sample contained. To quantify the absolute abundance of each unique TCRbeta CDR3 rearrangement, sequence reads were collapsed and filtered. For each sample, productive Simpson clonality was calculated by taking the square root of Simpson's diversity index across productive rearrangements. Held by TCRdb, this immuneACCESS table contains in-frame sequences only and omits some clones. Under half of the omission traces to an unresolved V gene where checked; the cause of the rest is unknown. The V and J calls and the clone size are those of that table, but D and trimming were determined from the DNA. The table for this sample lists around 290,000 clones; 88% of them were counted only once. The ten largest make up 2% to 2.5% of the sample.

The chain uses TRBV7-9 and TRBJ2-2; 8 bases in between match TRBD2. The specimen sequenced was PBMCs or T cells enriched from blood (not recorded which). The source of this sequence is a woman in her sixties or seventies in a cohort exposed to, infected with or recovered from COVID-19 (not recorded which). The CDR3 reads CASSSEREYGTGELFF. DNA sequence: TGTGCCAGCAGCTCCGAGCGGGAGTACGGCACCGGGGAGCTGTTTTTT.